The present T cell receptor (beta chain) was sequenced within a study of low-dose radiotherapy and immunotherapy resistance in tumors. Background on the study: Patients were given intravenous nivolumab 240 mg every two weeks plus ipilimumab 1 mg/kg every six weeks.

There are many counts of this clonotype. Time point denoted: before trial treatment. Each donor was administered nivolumab, ipilimumab, aspirin, low-dose cyclophosphamide and low-dose radiotherapy. Enrollment required an advanced solid tumor negative for tumor-infiltrating lymphocytes. Alpha and beta chains were covered, as first-strand cDNA relied on TRAV- and TRBV-specific primers. TCR amplification involved around 22 PCR cycles with a constant-region primer and V-primer adapter. In TCRdb, the reads were re-called with MiXCR into one record per CDR3 protein. Of approximately 90,000 distinct CDR3 sequences listed, around 9.2% are singletons. V was shortened by 6 bases and J by 5 bases, with 15 bases between the two germline ends. The CDR3 contains 14 residues. Germline V gene data show CDR1 as SGHNT and CDR2 as YYREEE (reference sequence).

Sample: PBMCs, taken before treatment. The origin of this receptor is a male donor with prostate cancer. This chain uses TRBV5-4 with TRBJ2-1; either TRBD1 or TRBD2 may supply D (7 bases each). CDR3 in DNA: TGTGCCAGCACCTCCAGGGGGAGGGACAATGAGCAGTTCTTC. It encodes CASTSRGRDNEQFF.